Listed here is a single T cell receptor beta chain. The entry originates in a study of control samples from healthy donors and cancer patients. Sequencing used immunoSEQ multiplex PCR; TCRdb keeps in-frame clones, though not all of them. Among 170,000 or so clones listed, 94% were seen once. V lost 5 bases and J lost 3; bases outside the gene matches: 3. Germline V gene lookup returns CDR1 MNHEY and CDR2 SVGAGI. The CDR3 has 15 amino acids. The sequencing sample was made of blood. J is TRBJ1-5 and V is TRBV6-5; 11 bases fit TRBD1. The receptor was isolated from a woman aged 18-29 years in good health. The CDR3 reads CASSLDRGLNQPQHF. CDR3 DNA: TGTGCCAGCAGTCTGGACAGGGGGCTCAATCAGCCCCAGCATTTT.